The entry that follows covers one T cell receptor beta chain sequence. Antigen unknown. Profiling relied on immunoSEQ multiplex PCR, and the TCRdb table lists in-frame clones only, not all of them. The sample records about 61,000 clones, about 86% being singletons. These data belong to a study of OX40 agonist ivuxolimab in advanced cancers. CDR1 is MDHEN, CDR2 SYDVKM, per germline. The germline V and J ends were trimmed by 5 bases and 3 bases, with 17 bases remaining between them. CDR3 size: 16 residues. Patients with a history of autoimmune disease or on systemic immunosuppression were excluded. Findings of the study overall: Still undetermined is the antigen specificity of the expanded peripheral T cells.

The origin of this receptor is an adult with an advanced solid tumor such as melanoma, head and neck, liver or kidney cancer. The specimen comprised CD4+ or CD8+ T cells sorted from blood, sampled in a trial of the OX40 agonist ivuxolimab. The chain is built from TRBV28 and TRBJ1-5, with a weak D call TRBD1 (6 bases). The CDR3 sequence: CASSPPDRLTNQPQHF. The CDR3 coding sequence is TGTGCCAGCAGTCCACCAGACAGGCTCACCAATCAGCCCCAGCATTTT.